Below, 7 T cell receptor beta chains from the same sample are listed, as sequenced in a study of tumor-infiltrating lymphocytes in primary liver carcinoma. From around 20-30 mg of unsorted bulk tissue, DNA and RNA were co-extracted together. With approximately 500 ng total RNA as template and a constant-region primer, TCR beta cDNA was made. Three nested multiplex PCR rounds, a slightly modified ARM-PCR method, built the TCR beta libraries. Each of the first two PCR rounds ran roughly 9 cycles with TRBV1-TRBV30 forward and C-beta reverse primers. From the multiplex PCR reads, TCRdb called clonotypes with MiXCR, one entry per CDR3 protein. The table has approximately 190,000 distinct CDR3 sequences, around 85% seen once. Sequenced sample: tumor tissue from primary liver carcinoma. The source of these receptors is a man aged 35 to 55 with primary liver carcinoma and hepatitis B virus infection.

This clonotype has ten or more counts. At one of its ends the junction is not consistent with the germline gene, which may arise from a read error. The J gene is TRBJ1-4, the V gene TRBV2; no clear D gene. Germline CDR1 reads SNHLY; CDR2 reads FYNNEI. This CDR3 is built from 13 residues. CDR3 in amino acids: CASSLTTNEKLFF. CDR3 sequence (DNA): TGTGCCAGCAGCCTCACAACAAATGAAAAACTGTTTTTT.

This clonotype was seen only a few times. One end of the junction fails to match germline, which may point to a read error. V gene TRBV25-1 combines with J gene TRBJ2-7, with D perhaps matching TRBD1 (5 bases). Germline assignment: CDR1 MGHDK and CDR2 SYGVNS. CDR3 size: 14 residues. The CDR3 loop reads CASSGGHVNYKQYF. For the CDR3, the DNA is TGTGCCAGCAGTGGCGGACACGTAAACTACAAGCAGTACTTC.

A word on this clonotype: Germline is not matched at one junction end, which may reflect a read error. The rearrangement uses TRBV11-2 and TRBJ1-5; 9 bases line up with TRBD1. Looked up from germline, CDR1 is SGHAT and CDR2 is FQNNGV. This CDR3 region has 15 residues. The CDR3 is CARSLTGGGNQPQHF. For the CDR3, the DNA is TGTGCCAGGAGCTTAACAGGGGGCGGCAATCAGCCCCAGCATTTT.

Points on this clonotype: A read error may produce the germline difference seen at one junction end. The J gene is TRBJ2-3, the V gene TRBV4-1, with 9 bases aligning to TRBD2. The CDR3 is made up of 16 amino acids. Germline CDR1 is MGHRA and CDR2 is YSYEKL. In nucleotides, the CDR3 is TGCGACAGCAGCCAAGATGCGGGAGGGCCGGGAGATGCGCAGTATTTT. Its protein product is CDSSQDAGGPGDAQYF.

The count of this clonotype is one. Compared with germline, one end of the junction differs, possibly owing to a read error. The rearrangement links TRBV6-2 or TRBV6-3 to TRBJ2-7; 8 bases are shared with TRBD2. This CDR3 has 16 residues. Germline lookup yields CDR1 MNHEY and CDR2 SVGEGT. This CDR3 reads CASSYSSCGRRYDQYF. The DNA of the CDR3 is TGTGCCAGCAGTTACTCGTCTTGCGGGAGGAGATACGATCAGTACTTC.

As regards this clonotype: A junction end diverges from the germline sequence, so it may reflect a read error. The rearrangement uses TRBV6-5 and TRBJ1-3; D is unclear. Per the germline V gene, CDR1 is MNHEY and CDR2 is SVGAGI. The CDR3 sequence is 14 residues long. DNA of the CDR3: TGTGCTAGCAGGCCCAAAGTCTCTGGAAACATCATATATTTT. It translates to CASRPKVSGNIIYF.

This clonotype was observed a few times. This chain uses TRBV24-1 with TRBJ2-1; the match to TRBD2 covers 11 bases. Trimming removed 4 bases from V and 4 bases from J; junction bases left unmatched: 5. Germline V gives CDR1 KGHDR, CDR2 SFDVKD. CDR3 length: 16 residues. CDR3 residues: CATSEAGTSGYNEQFF. CDR3 nucleotides: TGTGCCACCAGTGAAGCCGGGACTAGCGGTTACAATGAGCAGTTCTTC.